This TCR beta chain was obtained from a study of cytomegalovirus exposure and HLA in healthy donors (dated by TCRdb to the late 2010s). A note on the overall study: According to an earlier analysis of around 600 of the donors, about 180 million T cells yielded some 110 million unique TCR beta sequences and less than 300 Gb of sequence data. Both class I and class II loci were covered by HLA typing, at four-digit resolution. On average, about 240,000 unique TCR beta nucleotide sequences were sequenced per donor among about 400 genotyped donors of the cohort, with roughly 19% of those sequences being non-productive. A handful of DR-DQ haplotypes were handled as single units for association and clustering because linkage in the cohort was strong. Genome-wide SNP genotypes for about 65% of the 666 donors were used in a later genetic analysis, which treated that subset as a discovery cohort. To predict cytomegalovirus infection status, the study combined high-throughput TCR immunosequencing, statistical association of individual TCRs with disease status, and machine learning. Using immunosequencing, the study profiled T cell repertoires from approximately 700 subjects and related those repertoires to cytomegalovirus serostatus. A separate validation cohort of approximately 120 different subjects was used in addition to the roughly 700-subject first cohort. An earlier analysis of 587 of the donors used high-throughput TCR beta sequencing to judge whether each TCR beta V gene segment behaved as functional or pseudogenic. The study was designed to test whether signatures of past pathogen exposure could be identified by cataloging public T cell receptors. The number of donors typed differed by locus, with roughly 620-630 for A, B, C, DRB1 and DQB1, approximately 500 for DQA1, nearly 610 for DPA1, and some 440 for DPB1. An early release covering 550 to 700 HLA-typed donors comprised roughly 300 gigabases of sequencing data and tens of millions of unique TCR sequences. In a later analysis, previously published TCR beta repertoires from several hundred donors were re-analyzed and high-resolution HLA genotyping was added so that TCR occurrence patterns could be studied. All discovery cohort repertoires had been generated on a single sequencing platform. In the later analysis, no new phenotypic data were used to find candidate immune exposures; instead, reliance was placed on TCR beta sequences and their occurrence across donors. Alongside the repertoire data, information on donor age, sex, ethnicity and CMV serostatus was compiled. Of the 300 to 500 genotyped donors, 80% to 90% were placed in the genetic ancestry cluster associated with self-reported Caucasian donors.

This clone was counted between two and nine times. What antigen it recognizes has not been identified. The sample holds no much larger clone one base away, and base qualities are not on file. In total, more than 500 healthy bone marrow donors made up the cohort. At the time of sampling, all cohort members were nominally healthy, though unrecorded immune exposures were likely present. The donor tested CMV seronegative and was one of the 352 seronegative cohort members. Each donor provided a peripheral blood sample, and peripheral blood mononuclear cells were used for TCR beta sequencing. The Qiagen DNeasy Blood Extraction Kit was used to extract genomic DNA from the blood cell samples. Receptor amplification or capture employed the immunoSEQ multiplex PCR assay. A mixture of 60 forward primers for TCR Vbeta segments and 13 reverse primers for TCR Jbeta segments was used in the multiplex PCR. Amplification of the CDR3 region of rearranged TCR beta genes was performed with a multiplex PCR assay on genomic DNA. Amplified TCR beta libraries were sequenced as 87-base-pair reads on the Illumina HiSeq System. Under the source paper's analysis protocol: Across the roughly 670 repertoires, a later analysis counted some 80 million unique TCR beta chains, 9 million to 14 million of which were shared by at least two donors. Raw reads were error-corrected and collapsed into unique sequences by a nearest-neighbor algorithm in which closely related sequences were merged to remove PCR and sequencing errors. V, D and J gene segments were assigned by aligning CDR3 sequences to IMGT reference sequences. Each retained sequence needed at least a six-nucleotide match to both a V gene segment and a J gene segment. Rearrangements were classified as productive when the CDR3 lacked stop codons and remained in frame with V and J, and all other rearrangements were classified as non-productive. CDR3 was defined according to IMGT convention as the region running from the second conserved V-encoded cysteine to the conserved J-encoded phenylalanine. Sequences without an unambiguous match to a single V gene segment were excluded from the earlier analysis of 450 to 650 of the donors. An earlier analysis of fewer than 750 of the donors called V segments functional above 56.7% productive rearrangements and segregating when the between-donor standard deviation exceeded 5%. A statistical classification framework was developed to diagnose cytomegalovirus status using the catalog of TCR beta chain sequences. In a later analysis, V and J genes were assigned by comparing TCR nucleotide sequences against IMGT/GENE-DB human TR gene sequences. In a later analysis, CDR3 sequences and most-parsimonious VDJ recombination scenarios were assigned using the TCRdist pipeline. In a later analysis, every TCR beta chain was defined by the combination of its CDR3 amino acid sequence and its V-gene family, and reads without a unique V-gene family were dropped. To address suspected cross-contamination and a sequencing artifact, a later analysis removed around 590 highly shared, low-generation-probability nucleotide sequences. In a later analysis, a clonal expansion index for each public chain was calculated from normalized within-repertoire ranks of inferred template counts. Generation probabilities in a later analysis came from a VDJ recombination model fitted to out-of-frame rearrangements, and those results were checked against IGoR. In a later analysis, TCR-TCR, TCR-HLA and TCR-CMV co-occurrence was scored with hypergeometric tests, and a repertoire-size bias correction was applied to TCR pairs. A later analysis estimated false discovery rates by permuting HLA or CMV assignments 20 times. In a later analysis, co-occurring TCRs were grouped using DBSCAN, and TCRdist sequence similarity was added for clustering within HLA-allele-positive subsets. Repertoires with fewer than 30,000 or more than 120,000 public chains were left out of co-occurrence clustering, as were five repertoires with anomalous nucleotide sharing. TCRdb limited this immuneACCESS table to in-frame rearrangements with V and J called. A share of clones is missing; checked studies link under half to unresolved V genes, and the rest is unexplained. D and trimming come from the DNA, and the V and J calls and clone size come from that table. Present in this sample are under 300,000 clones, around two thirds of which were seen just once. Of the sample, under 3% is held by the ten largest clones.

What the work shows at the level of the full study, not this receptor alone: In a later genetic analysis, fewer N-insertions in productive TCRs were reported among donors in an Asian-associated ancestry cluster than the 666-donor mean. HLA typing was unavailable for some donors at each locus, so association tests used only the typed subset. Across donors, most TCR sequences were observed very rarely, whereas some public TCRs were present in many individuals. In a later analysis, HLA-associated TCR beta chains showed more clonal expansion and lower generation probabilities than non-associated chains that were equally common. Several of the top co-occurrence clusters appeared to be linked to parvovirus B19, influenza, CMV and Epstein-Barr virus, according to a later analysis. The authors suggested that the approach could potentially be extended to other disease states and immunological phenotypes. A cluster of highly shared sequence variants was judged likely to be a technical artifact of the sequencing pipeline. In this cohort, only TCR beta chains were sequenced, and detectable features were limited by the absence of alpha or paired-chain data. Broadly in line with IMGT annotations, most TCR beta V segments showed up in productive rearrangements about 87% or about 30% of the time in an earlier analysis of 450 to 600 of the donors. In a later analysis, TCR association rates were found to vary across HLA loci, with the most associated TCRs seen for DRB1 alleles and the fewest for HLA-C alleles. Correlated functional status among segregating V segments might be attributable to linkage disequilibrium, but an unknown experimental factor could not be ruled out. A later analysis found that most CMV-associated TCR beta chains appeared HLA-restricted, with HLA associations seemingly driven largely by CMV exposure. The classifier was reported to diagnose cytomegalovirus status with high specificity and sensitivity in both the original and validation cohorts. In vitro tests confirmed that three of the cytomegalovirus-associated TCR beta chains recognize cytomegalovirus antigens. Strong co-occurrence of HLA alleles, especially DR and DQ, made assigning TCR associations to individual alleles difficult. A later analysis associated about 18,000 TCR beta sequences with specific HLA alleles at a false discovery rate of 0.05. A later genetic analysis associated a missense DCLRE1C variant with V-gene and J-gene trimming of TCR beta chains, and an independent cohort replicated the association. The study gave a list of some 150 TCR beta chains associated with cytomegalovirus. Because counts were too low, 15 to 20 rarely observed V segments, including chromosome 9 orphons, were left out of the earlier analysis of roughly 600 of the donors. Immune exposure information for the cohort was limited to CMV serostatus. Presence/absence analyses assumed roughly uniform sequencing depth across donors, an assumption that may not hold. A further reported finding was that TCR beta sequences accurately predicted the HLA-A and HLA-B alleles for most subjects in the first cohort.

The receptor was derived from a female donor in good health and CMV-seronegative. Sequencing was carried out using PBMCs.

The DNA sequence is as follows: TGCGCCAGCAGTGCGAACTTAGCGGGAGGGCCCGGGGAAAATGAGCAGTTCTTC. Translated, it reads CASSANLAGGPGENEQFF. The sequence links TRBV10-1 to TRBJ2-1; the junction holds 11 bases that match TRBD2. The CDR3 has 18 amino acids, counting the end cysteine and phenylalanine. CDR3 DNA only is kept here, 54 bases in frame from base 1. CDR1 and CDR2, looked up from the germline V gene (reference sequence), are WNHNN and SYGVQD. Clipping removes 4 bases from V and 7 bases from J, with 15 as the unmatched junction base count.